Listed here are 12 T cell receptor beta chains from one sample, sequenced in a study of metastatic and nonmetastatic thyroid tumors. TCRdb re-called clones from the PCR reads using MiXCR. The table records about 4,900 clones, roughly 27% of them present only once. None of the patients had undergone any treatment ahead of thyroid surgery. Source material: adjacent normal tissue. These receptors all come from a female donor with papillary thyroid cancer or a benign thyroid nodule (not recorded which). Some clones in this sample may be carry-over from other donors' samples.

In its sample, this clone is medium-sized. The chain links TRBV7-9 to TRBJ2-2, with 7 bases matching TRBD2. The CDR3 spans 13 residues. From germline, CDR1 is SEHNR and CDR2 FQNEAQ (reference sequence). J gave up 6 bases and V 5 bases, and 3 bases lay outside the gene matches. DNA for the CDR3: TGTGCCAGCAGCAAGACTAGCCCCGGGGAGCTGTTTTTT. As protein: CASSKTSPGELFF.

This clone occurred a few times. The chain carries TRBV6-1 and TRBJ1-1, with D unresolved. The V end was cut by 6 bases, the J end by 5 bases, with 19 bases between. Germline lookup yields CDR1 MNHNS and CDR2 SASEGT. This CDR3 region has 15 residues. This chain's CDR3 is CASSRPWVSRTEAFF. The DNA for the CDR3 is TGTGCCAGCAGCCGACCTTGGGTCTCTCGTACTGAAGCTTTCTTT.

By sample share, this clone is medium-sized. The J gene is TRBJ2-2, the V gene TRBV7-3; D remains ambiguous. Germline V gene sequence: CDR1 SGHTA, CDR2 FQGTGA. V shed 1 base and J shed 9 bases, with 12 bases lying between them. CDR3 length: 14 amino acids. CDR3 nucleotide sequence: TGTGCCAGCAGCTTAAGTGCGGACGCCCGGGAGCTGTTTTTT. It is translated as CASSLSADARELFF.

V usage is TRBV28 and J usage is TRBJ2-1, with 11 bases that match TRBD2. The V and J ends lost 5 bases and 8 bases, in that order; junction bases with no gene match: 8. CDR1 and CDR2 from the germline V gene are MDHEN and SYDVKM. The CDR3 consists of 15 residues. This CDR3 is CASSLTSGVVHEQFF. The CDR3 coding sequence is TGTGCCAGCAGTCTGACTAGCGGGGTGGTCCATGAGCAGTTCTTC.

V is TRBV27 and J is TRBJ2-7; 9 nucleotides line up with TRBD1. Germline-derived CDR1 and CDR2 are MNHEY and SMNVEV (reference sequence). The CDR3 spans 13 residues. V was clipped by 6 bases and J by 5 bases; unmatched bases: 5. The CDR3 nucleotides read TGTGCCAGCAGCGGGACAGGGAGGCACGAGCAGTACTTC. Residues: CASSGTGRHEQYF.

This clone is termed medium-sized. The chain links TRBV28 to TRBJ1-4, with 9 bases that match TRBD1. The CDR3 is 17 amino acids. The germline V gene encodes CDR1 MDHEN and CDR2 SYDVKM. The V and J ends lost 5 bases and 0 bases, in that order; junction bases with no gene match: 7. The CDR3 region is CASSAGQGFSTNEKLFF. The CDR3 DNA reads TGTGCCAGCAGTGCCGGACAGGGGTTCTCAACTAATGAAAAACTGTTTTTT. The variable domain in full, with the rest retrieved from reference TRBV28 and TRBJ1-4, is DVKVTQSSRYLVKRTGEKVFLECVQDMDHENMFWYRQDPGLGLRLIYFSYDVKMKEKGDIPEGYSVSREKKERFSLILESASTNQTSMYLCASSAGQGFSTNEKLFFGSGTQLSVL.

This clone rates as large. The chain recombines TRBV19 with TRBJ2-7; a weak D match, TRBD1 (6 bases). The CDR3 is 15 amino acids. Germline V CDR1 and CDR2: LNHDA, SQIVND (reference sequence). V lost 3 bases and J 7 bases, leaving 19 bases between the germline ends. The CDR3 coding sequence is TGTGCCAGTAGTATTGGGGACACGATCTCGGAGGAGCAGTACTTC. Protein sequence: CASSIGDTISEEQYF.

CDR3: CASTKGQDWASNSPLHF. The CDR3 region has the DNA TGTGCCAGCACTAAGGGACAGGACTGGGCTTCCAATTCACCCCTCCACTTT. This rearrangement joins TRBV12-3 or TRBV12-4 to TRBJ1-6; 8 bases match TRBD1. The CDR3 sequence is 17 residues long. Unmatched junction bases numbered 15, after V lost 7 bases and J lost 7 bases.

The CDR3 spells CASSLWLAGDGYTF. The CDR3 nucleotides are TGTGCCAGCAGCTTATGGTTGGCAGGCGATGGCTACACCTTC. The V call is TRBV7-9, the J call TRBJ1-2; the D is unclear. This CDR3 contains 14 residues. V dropped 2 bases and J dropped 6 bases, with 13 bases sitting between them. The V gene's germline CDR1 is SEHNR and CDR2 FQNEAQ (reference sequence).

This clone was observed a few times. V and J are TRBV11-1 and TRBJ2-7; D gene unclear. The CDR3 consists of 12 residues. Trimming removed 6 bases at V and 3 bases at J, with 9 bases between. Germline V lookup: CDR1 SGHAT, CDR2 FQDESV (reference sequence). The chain's CDR3 is CASSLTNYEQYF. CDR3 DNA sequence: TGTGCCAGCAGTCTTACCAACTACGAGCAGTACTTC. Using reference TRBV11-1 and TRBJ2-7 for the parts outside the CDR3, the full variable domain is EAEVAQSPRYKITEKSQAVAFWCDPISGHATLYWYRQILGQGPELLVQFQDESVVDDSQLPKDRFSAERLKGVDSTLKIQPAELGDSAMYLCASSLTNYEQYFGPGTRLTVT.

The rearrangement links TRBV4-1 to TRBJ2-3; D is uncertain. V was clipped by 0 bases and J by 3 bases, with 13 bases between them. The CDR3 sequence is 16 residues long. Germline lookup yields CDR1 MGHRA and CDR2 YSYEKL. The CDR3 region has the DNA TGCGCCAGCAGCCAAGATCCGCTTGGAATAACAGATACGCAGTATTTT. This sequence encodes CASSQDPLGITDTQYF.

The V and J genes are TRBV28 and TRBJ2-7, with D perhaps matching TRBD2 (6 bases). The V gene's germline CDR1 is MDHEN and CDR2 SYDVKM. The V and J ends lost 6 bases and 0 bases respectively, with 12 bases between them. The CDR3 has 14 residues. CDR3 sequence (DNA): TGTGCCAGCAGCGGGGGACGCAGCTCCTACGAGCAGTACTTC. Residues: CASSGGRSSYEQYF.